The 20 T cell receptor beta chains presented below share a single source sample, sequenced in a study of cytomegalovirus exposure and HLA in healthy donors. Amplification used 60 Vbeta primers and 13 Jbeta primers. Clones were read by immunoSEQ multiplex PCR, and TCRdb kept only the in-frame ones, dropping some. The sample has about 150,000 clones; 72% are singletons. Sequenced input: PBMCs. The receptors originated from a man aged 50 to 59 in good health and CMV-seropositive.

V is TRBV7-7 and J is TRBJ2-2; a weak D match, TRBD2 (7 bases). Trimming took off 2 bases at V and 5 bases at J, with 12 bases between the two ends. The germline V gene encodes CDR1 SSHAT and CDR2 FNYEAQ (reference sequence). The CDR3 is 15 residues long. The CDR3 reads CASSLLQGGTGELFF. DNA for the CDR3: TGTGCCAGCAGCTTATTACAGGGAGGGACCGGGGAGCTGTTTTTT.

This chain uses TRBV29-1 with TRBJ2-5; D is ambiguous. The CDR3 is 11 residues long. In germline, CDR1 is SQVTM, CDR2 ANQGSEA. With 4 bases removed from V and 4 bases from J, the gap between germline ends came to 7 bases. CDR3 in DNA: TGCAGCGTTGTTCCTAGAGAGACCCAGTACTTC. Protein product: CSVVPRETQYF.

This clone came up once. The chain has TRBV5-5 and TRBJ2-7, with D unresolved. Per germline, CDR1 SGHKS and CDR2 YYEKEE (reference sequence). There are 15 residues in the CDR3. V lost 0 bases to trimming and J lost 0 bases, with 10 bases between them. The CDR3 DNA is TGTGCCAGCAGCTTGGGACTTCAGACCTCCTACGAGCAGTACTTC. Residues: CASSLGLQTSYEQYF.

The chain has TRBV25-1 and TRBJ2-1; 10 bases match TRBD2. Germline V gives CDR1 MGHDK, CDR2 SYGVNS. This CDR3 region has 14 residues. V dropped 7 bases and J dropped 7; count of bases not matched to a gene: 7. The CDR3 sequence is CASTKSGRGNEQFF. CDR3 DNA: TGTGCCAGCACCAAAAGCGGGAGGGGGAATGAGCAGTTCTTC.

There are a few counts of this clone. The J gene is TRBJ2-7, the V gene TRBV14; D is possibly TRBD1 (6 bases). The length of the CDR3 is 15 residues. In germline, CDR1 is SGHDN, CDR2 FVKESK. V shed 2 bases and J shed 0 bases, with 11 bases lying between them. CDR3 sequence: CASSQTTGSSYEQYF. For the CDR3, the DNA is TGTGCCAGCAGCCAAACAACAGGGAGCTCCTACGAGCAGTACTTC.

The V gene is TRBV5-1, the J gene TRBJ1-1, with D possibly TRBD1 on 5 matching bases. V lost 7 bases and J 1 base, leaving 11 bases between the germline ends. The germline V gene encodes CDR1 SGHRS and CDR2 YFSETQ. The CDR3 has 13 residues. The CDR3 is CASHGQTNTEAFF. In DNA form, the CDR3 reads TGCGCCAGCCATGGACAAACGAACACTGAAGCTTTCTTT.

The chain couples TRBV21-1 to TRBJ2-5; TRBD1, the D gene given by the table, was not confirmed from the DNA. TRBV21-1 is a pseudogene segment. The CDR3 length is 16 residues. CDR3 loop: CASSRGTVGQQETQYF. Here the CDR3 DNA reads TGTGCCAGCAGCAGAGGGACCGTCGGACAGCAAGAGACCCAGTACTTC.

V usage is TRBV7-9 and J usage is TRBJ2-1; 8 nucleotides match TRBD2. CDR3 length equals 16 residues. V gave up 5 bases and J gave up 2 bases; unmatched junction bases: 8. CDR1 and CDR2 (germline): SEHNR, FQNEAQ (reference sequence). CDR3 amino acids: CASSPRLAGPYNEQFF. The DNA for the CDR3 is TGTGCCAGCAGCCCGCGGTTAGCGGGGCCCTACAATGAGCAGTTCTTC.

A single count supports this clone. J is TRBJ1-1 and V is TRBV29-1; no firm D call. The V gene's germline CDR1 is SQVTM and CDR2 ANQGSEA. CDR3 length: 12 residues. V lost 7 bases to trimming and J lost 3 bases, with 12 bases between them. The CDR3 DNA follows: TGCAGCGCCGCCCGGCAGGACACTGAAGCTTTCTTT. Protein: CSAARQDTEAFF.

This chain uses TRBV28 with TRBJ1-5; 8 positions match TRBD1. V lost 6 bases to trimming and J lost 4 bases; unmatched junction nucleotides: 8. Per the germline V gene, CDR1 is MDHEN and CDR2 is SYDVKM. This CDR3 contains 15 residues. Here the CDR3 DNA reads TGTGCCAGCAGCTCGGGACAGGTCCGGAATCAGCCCCAGCATTTT. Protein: CASSSGQVRNQPQHF.

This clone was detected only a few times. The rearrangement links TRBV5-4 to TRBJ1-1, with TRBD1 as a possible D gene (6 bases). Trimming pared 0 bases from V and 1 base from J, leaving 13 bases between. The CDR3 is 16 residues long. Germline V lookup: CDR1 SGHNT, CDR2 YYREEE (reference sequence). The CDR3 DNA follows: TGTGCCAGCAGCTTGGAGGGGGGGAAACCGAACACTGAAGCTTTCTTT. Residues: CASSLEGGKPNTEAFF.

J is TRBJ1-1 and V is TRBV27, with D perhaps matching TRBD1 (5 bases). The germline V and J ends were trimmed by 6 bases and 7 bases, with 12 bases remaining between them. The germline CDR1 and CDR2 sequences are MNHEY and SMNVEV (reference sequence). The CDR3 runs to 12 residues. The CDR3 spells CASSPGGSEAFF. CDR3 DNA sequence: TGTGCCAGCAGCCCCGGGGGTAGTGAAGCTTTCTTT.

The CDR3 sequence is CASGLPPDSPLHF. The CDR3 DNA is TGTGCTAGTGGTCTCCCGCCAGATTCACCCCTCCACTTT. The J gene is TRBJ1-6, the V gene TRBV12-5; unclear D gene. Trimming stripped 5 bases from V and 8 bases from J, with 10 bases between. The CDR3 covers 13 residues. Germline V gives CDR1 LGHNT, CDR2 FRNRAP.

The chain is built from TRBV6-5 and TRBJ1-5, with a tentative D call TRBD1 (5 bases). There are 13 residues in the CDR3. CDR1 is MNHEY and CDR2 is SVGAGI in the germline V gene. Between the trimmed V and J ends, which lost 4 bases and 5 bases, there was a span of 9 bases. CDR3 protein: CASSFTGDQPQHF. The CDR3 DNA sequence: TGTGCCAGCAGTTTCACAGGCGATCAGCCCCAGCATTTT.

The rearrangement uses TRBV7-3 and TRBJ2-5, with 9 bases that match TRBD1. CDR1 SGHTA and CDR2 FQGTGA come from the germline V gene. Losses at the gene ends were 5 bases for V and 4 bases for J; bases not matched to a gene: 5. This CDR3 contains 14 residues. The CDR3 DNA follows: TGTGCCAGCAGCCCCAGGACAGGGGTAGAGACCCAGTACTTC. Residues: CASSPRTGVETQYF.

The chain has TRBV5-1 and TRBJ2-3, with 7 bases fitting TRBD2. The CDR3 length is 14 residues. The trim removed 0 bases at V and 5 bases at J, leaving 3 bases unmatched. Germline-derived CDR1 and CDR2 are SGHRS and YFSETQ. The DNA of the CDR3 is TGCGCCAGCAGCTTGGTACGGGGGGTAGATACGCAGTATTTT. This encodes CASSLVRGVDTQYF. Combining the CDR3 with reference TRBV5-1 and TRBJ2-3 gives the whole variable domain KAGVTQTPRYLIKTRGQQVTLSCSPISGHRSVSWYQQTPGQGLQFLFEYFSETQRNKGNFPGRFSGRQFSNSRSEMNVSTLELGDSALYLCASSLVRGVDTQYFGPGTRLTVL.

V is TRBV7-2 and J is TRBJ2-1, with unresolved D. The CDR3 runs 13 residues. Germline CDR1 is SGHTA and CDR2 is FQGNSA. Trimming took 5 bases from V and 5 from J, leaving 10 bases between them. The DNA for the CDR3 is TGTGCCAGCAGCCACTCGCTGGACAATGAGCAGTTCTTC. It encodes CASSHSLDNEQFF.

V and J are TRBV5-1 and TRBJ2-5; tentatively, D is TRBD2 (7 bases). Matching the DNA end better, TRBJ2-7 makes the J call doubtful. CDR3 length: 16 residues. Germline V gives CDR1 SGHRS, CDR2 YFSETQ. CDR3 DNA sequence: TGCGCCAGCAGCTTGGGCGAGGGGGGGCTCGGCTACGAGCAGTACTTC. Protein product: CASSLGEGGLGYEQYF.

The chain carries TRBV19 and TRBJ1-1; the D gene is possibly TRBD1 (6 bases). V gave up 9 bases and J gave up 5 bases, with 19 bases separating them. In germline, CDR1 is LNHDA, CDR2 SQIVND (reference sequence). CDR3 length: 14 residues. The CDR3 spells CASITWGLGTEAFF. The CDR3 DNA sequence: TGTGCCAGCATTACATGGGGGCTAGGGACTGAAGCTTTCTTT. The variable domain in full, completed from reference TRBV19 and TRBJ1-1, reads DGGITQSPKYLFRKEGQNVTLSCEQNLNHDAMYWYRQDPGQGLRLIYYSQIVNDFQKGDIAEGYSVSREKKESFPLTVTSAQKNPTAFYLCASITWGLGTEAFFGQGTRLTVV.

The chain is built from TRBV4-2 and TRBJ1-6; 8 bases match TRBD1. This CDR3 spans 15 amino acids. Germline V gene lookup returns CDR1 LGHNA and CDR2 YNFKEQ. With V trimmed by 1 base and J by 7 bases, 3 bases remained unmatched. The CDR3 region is CASSQGQGINSPLHF. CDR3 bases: TGTGCCAGCAGCCAAGGACAGGGGATCAATTCACCCCTCCACTTT.